This T cell receptor (beta chain) is drawn from a study of OX40 agonist ivuxolimab in advanced cancers. TCRdb's copy holds only in-frame clones and misses some; the assay was immunoSEQ multiplex PCR. Among about 14,000 clones listed, 70% to 75% were seen once. Sample: CD4+ or CD8+ T cells sorted from blood, taken in a trial of the OX40 agonist ivuxolimab. This receptor was obtained from an adult with an advanced solid tumor such as melanoma, head and neck, liver or kidney cancer.

The CDR3 nucleotides are TGTGCCAGCAGCTCCGACAGCTCCTACGAGCAGTACTTC. It yields the protein CASSSDSSYEQYF. The chain couples TRBV7-6 to TRBJ2-7; a possible D gene is TRBD1 (5 bases). Germline-derived CDR1 and CDR2 are SGHVS and FNYEAQ. The length of the CDR3 is 13 residues. With 4 bases removed from V and 0 bases from J, the gap between germline ends came to 7 bases.